One and the same sample provided the 12 T cell receptor beta chains below, sequenced in a study of tumor-infiltrating lymphocytes in primary liver carcinoma. Extraction of RNA together with DNA used about 20-34 mg of unsorted bulk tissue. With approximately 470 ng total RNA as template and a constant-region primer, TCR beta cDNA was made. Amplification in three nested multiplex PCR rounds with slightly modified ARM-PCR gave rise to TCR beta libraries. Running 9 to 11 cycles apiece, the first two PCR rounds relied on TRBV1-TRBV30 forward primers together with a C-beta reverse primer. TCRdb reprocessed the multiplex PCR reads via MiXCR and lists one record per CDR3 protein. The sample yields 90,000 to 140,000 distinct CDR3 sequences, roughly 80% seen once. The sequenced sample consisted of liver tumor tissue from sampling region 3. The subset denotes: tumor region T3, left-lateral pole. These TCRs come from a man aged 35-49 years with primary liver carcinoma and hepatitis B virus infection.

About this clonotype itself: The final CDR3 position lacks the conserved phenylalanine or tryptophan, pointing to a likely read error. The V call is TRBV5-4, the J call TRBJ2-3; 8 bases match TRBD2. In germline, CDR1 is SGHNT, CDR2 YYREEE (reference sequence). Losses at the gene ends were 0 bases for V and 5 bases for J; bases not matched to a gene: 11. The CDR3 consists of 17 residues. The CDR3 bases are TGTGCCAGCAGCTTGGGGAGTTTAGCGGGAATTAGAGATACGCAGTATCTT. Residues: CASSLGSLAGIRDTQYL.

On this clonotype itself: Possible read error: a much larger clone is one base away. This chain links TRBV10-3 with TRBJ1-5; tentatively, D is TRBD1 (5 bases). Germline-derived CDR1 and CDR2 are ENHRY and SYGVKD. The CDR3 is 14 amino acids. For the CDR3, the DNA is TGTGCCATCAGGGATGCGGAGGGGCATCAGCCCCGGCATTTT. This gives the protein CAIRDAEGHQPRHF.

A note on this clonotype: The CDR3 carries no conserved terminal phenylalanine or tryptophan, so it likely arises from a read error. This chain joins TRBV6-1 and TRBJ1-6, with D possibly TRBD1 on 6 matching bases. This CDR3 is 14 amino acids long. Germline CDR1 reads MNHNS; CDR2 reads SASEGT. Here the CDR3 reads CDSTSTEGGSPLHC. CDR3 in DNA: TGTGACAGCACCTCGACAGAGGGGGGTTCACCCCTCCACTGT.

Concerning this clonotype itself: Since the CDR3 does not end with the conserved phenylalanine or tryptophan, this likely comes from a read error. The chain links TRBV24-1 to TRBJ2-3; maybe TRBD1 (5 bases). CDR3 length equals 17 residues. V lost 2 bases and J 5 bases, leaving 19 bases between the germline ends. Looked up from germline, CDR1 is KGHDR and CDR2 is SFDVKD. The CDR3 sequence: CATSDSLGHAILDTQYS. CDR3 nucleotides: TGTGCCACCAGTGATTCTTTAGGACACGCAATTCTAGATACGCAGTATTCT.

For this clonotype: No conserved phenylalanine or tryptophan is present at the end of the CDR3, so a read error is the likely explanation. The DNA is left out, because the CDR3 cannot be placed on it with certainty; the CDR3 is given as TCRdb lists it. This chain connects TRBV6-1 to TRBJ2-6; the DNA was not compared with TRBD2, the D call given in the table. From its first to its last residue, the CDR3 has 16 amino acids. Germline CDR1 reads MNHNS; CDR2 reads SASEGT. The CDR3 sequence: CASSGLAGSGANVPTL.

There are many counts of this clonotype. The chain combines TRBV5-1 with TRBJ1-1, with no clear D. There are 15 residues in the CDR3. V was clipped by 0 bases and J by 7 bases, with 16 bases between them. CDR1 is SGHRS, CDR2 YFSETQ, per germline. CDR3 amino acids: CASSLGGTQEGEAFF. DNA for the CDR3: TGCGCCAGCAGCTTGGGAGGAACCCAAGAAGGTGAAGCTTTCTTT.

With regard to this clonotype: The conserved phenylalanine or tryptophan normally closing the CDR3 is absent here, so this likely arose from a read error. The genes are TRBV11-3 and TRBJ2-1; D unresolved. Germline V gene data show CDR1 as SGHNT and CDR2 as YENEEA. CDR3 length: 12 amino acids. CDR3 loop: CASSLNADEQFL. DNA of the CDR3: TGTGCTAGCAGCTTAAATGCCGATGAGCAGTTCCTC.

On this clonotype itself: Relative to the germline gene, one junction end is altered; a read error may explain this. V usage is TRBV28 and J usage is TRBJ2-7, with D possibly TRBD2 on 6 matching bases. The CDR3 runs 16 residues. Germline CDR1 and CDR2: MDHEN and SYDVKM. The CDR3 sequence: CASSSPPGVLSYEQYF. The CDR3 DNA follows: TGTGCCAGCAGTTCGCCCCCGGGGGTTCTCTCCTACGAGCAATACTTC.

The J gene is TRBJ2-1, the V gene TRBV6-1; 12 positions match TRBD2. CDR1 is MNHNS and CDR2 is SASEGT in the germline V gene. The CDR3 covers 16 residues. V shed 7 bases and J 8 bases; nucleotides not matched to a gene: 12. The CDR3 coding sequence is TGTGCCAGCACTGCCTTGACTAGCGGGAGAAACCATGAGCAGTTCTTC. This codes for CASTALTSGRNHEQFF.

This clonotype was counted a single time. The rearrangement uses TRBV4-1 and TRBJ2-5; D is undetermined. V lost 9 bases to trimming and J lost 4 bases, with 21 bases between them. This CDR3 comprises 15 residues. CDR1 and CDR2 (germline): MGHRA, YSYEKL. The CDR3 nucleotides read TGCGCCAGTACCCAAGATCTGGGCTCCAGAGAGACCCAGTACTTC. Amino acids: CASTQDLGSRETQYF.

This clonotype has just a few counts. At one of its ends the junction is not consistent with the germline gene, which may arise from a read error. V gene TRBV29-1 combines with J gene TRBJ1-2; D might be TRBD1 (6 bases). This CDR3 comprises 14 residues. Germline-derived CDR1 and CDR2 are SQVTM and ANQGSEA. This chain's CDR3 is CSVSLDRYYYGYTF. The CDR3 DNA sequence: TGCAGCGTTTCACTTGACAGGTACTACTATGGTTACACCTTC.

In this sample, this clonotype turned up once. The junction does not match germline at one end; this may be a read error. This chain joins TRBV11-1 and TRBJ1-5; 8 bases line up with TRBD1. This CDR3 contains 15 residues. Germline V gives CDR1 SGHAT, CDR2 FQDESV (reference sequence). CDR3 sequence: CASSSVQGDNQPEHF. CDR3 nucleotide sequence: TGTGCCAGCAGCTCTGTACAGGGGGATAATCAGCCCGAGCATTTT.